Shown below are 21 T cell receptor beta chains from a single sample sequenced in a study of shared clonotypes between healthy human individuals. Repertoires were generated with immunoSEQ multiplex PCR, while TCRdb's copy carries only in-frame clones and drops some. The sample includes over a million clones, roughly 80% of them seen just once. Material: memory CD4+ T cells sorted from blood. Subset in this sample: CD45RA-negative fraction. These receptors were obtained from a man younger than 35 in good health.

The J gene is TRBJ2-7, the V gene TRBV6-5; D might be TRBD1 or TRBD2, each matching 5 bases. CDR1 MNHEY and CDR2 SVGAGI come from the germline V gene. V lost 6 bases and J 6 bases, leaving 15 bases between the germline ends. The CDR3 extends over 13 amino acids. CDR3 nucleotides: TGTGCCAGCAGGACTTCCGGGACGAGCGAGCAGTACTTC. Its translation is CASRTSGTSEQYF.

This chain uses TRBV27 with TRBJ1-1; a weak D match, TRBD1 (5 bases). V was trimmed by 5 bases and J by 5 bases, leaving 12 bases between them. There are 13 residues in the CDR3. Germline V lookup: CDR1 MNHEY, CDR2 SMNVEV (reference sequence). DNA of the CDR3: TGTGCCAGCAGTCCCCCAGGGAAAACTGAAGCTTTCTTT. This sequence encodes CASSPPGKTEAFF.

This clone was detected ten times or more. The chain carries TRBV28 and TRBJ1-5; D is unresolved. CDR1 is MDHEN and CDR2 is SYDVKM in the germline V gene. Trimming left V 8 bases short and J 9 bases short, with 14 bases between. This CDR3 region has 12 residues. DNA of the CDR3: TGTGCCAGCGCCCTGGGTGGTCGGCCCCAGCATTTT. This translates into CASALGGRPQHF.

The chain joins TRBV5-1 to TRBJ2-5; TRBD1 matches at 7 bases. Per germline, CDR1 SGHRS and CDR2 YFSETQ. V gave up 2 bases and J gave up 1 base; unmatched junction bases: 2. The CDR3 is made up of 14 amino acids. CDR3 loop: CASSFGQAQETQYF. CDR3 in DNA: TGCGCCAGCAGCTTCGGACAGGCCCAAGAGACCCAGTACTTC.

CDR3 sequence (DNA): TGCAGCGTTGAAGAGCGAGCGGGGGGGCAGTTCTTC. This gives the protein CSVEERAGGQFF. This chain connects TRBV29-1 to TRBJ2-1, with 9 nucleotides matching TRBD2. V lost 0 bases, J lost 12 bases, and 3 bases stayed unmatched. The CDR3 sequence is 12 residues long. CDR1 SQVTM and CDR2 ANQGSEA come from the germline V gene.

The chain carries TRBV28 and TRBJ1-4, with 7 bases fitting TRBD1. V was clipped by 7 bases and J by 0 bases; unmatched bases: 5. Germline V gene sequence: CDR1 MDHEN, CDR2 SYDVKM. The CDR3 extends over 15 amino acids. CDR3 in amino acids: CASTRQGSTNEKLFF. The CDR3 bases are TGTGCCAGCACTCGACAGGGCTCAACTAATGAAAAACTGTTTTTT. The full variable domain, completed using reference TRBV28 and TRBJ1-4, is DVKVTQSSRYLVKRTGEKVFLECVQDMDHENMFWYRQDPGLGLRLIYFSYDVKMKEKGDIPEGYSVSREKKERFSLILESASTNQTSMYLCASTRQGSTNEKLFFGSGTQLSVL.

This sequence joins TRBV30 and TRBJ2-2, with D uncertain. The CDR3 covers 13 residues. Germline V gives CDR1 GTSNPN, CDR2 SVGIG (reference sequence). Trimming took 5 bases from V and 4 from J, leaving 11 bases between them. CDR3 residues: CAWSSEITGELFF. The CDR3 coding sequence is TGTGCCTGGTCCTCAGAGATCACCGGGGAGCTGTTTTTT.

As concerns this clone: The sample contains more than one DNA sequence encoding this CDR3. The chain carries TRBV28 and TRBJ1-2; the match to TRBD1 covers 7 bases. After removal of 5 bases from V and 7 bases from J, the junction contained 7 bases not matched to a gene. The CDR3 loop spans 13 amino acids. Germline V gene lookup returns CDR1 MDHEN and CDR2 SYDVKM. Here the CDR3 DNA reads TGTGCCAGCAGTCCCAGACAGGGTCGTGGCTACACCTTC. It is translated as CASSPRQGRGYTF.

The chain combines TRBV7-8 with TRBJ2-7; D unresolved. The CDR3 totals 15 residues. Germline V gives CDR1 SGHVS, CDR2 FQNEAQ. Trimming removed 5 bases from V and 7 bases from J, with 21 bases in between. CDR3 nucleotide sequence: TGTGCCAGCAGCCCCCCTGCGGTCACCTCCGGAGAGCAGTACTTC. Encoded protein: CASSPPAVTSGEQYF.

This clone was counted a few times. The chain employs TRBV6-6 and TRBJ2-3; D might be TRBD2 (6 bases). The germline V and J ends were trimmed by 5 bases and 2 bases, with 17 bases remaining between them. This CDR3 has 16 residues. Per the germline V gene, CDR1 is MNHNY and CDR2 is SVGAGI (reference sequence). CDR3 amino acids: CASSPRGSGPTDTQYF. CDR3 nucleotide sequence: TGTGCCAGCAGTCCCCGGGGTAGCGGACCCACAGATACGCAGTATTTT.

This clone was detected only a few times. CDR3 DNA: TGCGCCAGCAGCCAAGCCGGGACAGGGTCCTACGAGCAGTACTTC. Protein: CASSQAGTGSYEQYF. The chain combines TRBV4-1 with TRBJ2-7; 9 bases line up with TRBD1. The CDR3 has 15 residues. Germline CDR1 reads MGHRA; CDR2 reads YSYEKL. V lost 1 base, J lost 1 base, and 2 bases stayed unmatched.

This chain uses TRBV10-1 with TRBJ1-5; TRBD1 might be the D (6 bases). V was shortened by 3 bases and J by 9 bases, with 18 bases between the two germline ends. There are 15 residues in the CDR3. The V gene's germline CDR1 is WNHNN and CDR2 SYGVQD (reference sequence). CDR3 sequence reads: CASSEARQGTSPQHF. The DNA of the CDR3 is TGCGCCAGCAGTGAAGCCCGGCAGGGGACGTCGCCCCAGCATTTT.

This chain joins TRBV7-2 and TRBJ1-3, with D hard to call. In germline, CDR1 is SGHTA, CDR2 FQGNSA. CDR3 length: 15 residues. Trimming took off 1 base at V and 0 bases at J, with 7 bases between the two ends. The CDR3 DNA reads TGTGCCAGCAGCTTAGAATATATCTCTGGAAACACCATATATTTT. Encoded protein: CASSLEYISGNTIYF.

The chain combines TRBV28 with TRBJ1-5; a possible D gene is TRBD1 (5 bases). The CDR3 totals 14 residues. Deletions cut 5 bases from V and 6 bases from J, with 14 bases between. Germline values: CDR1 MDHEN, CDR2 SYDVKM. This CDR3 is CASSPPTVTQPQHF. CDR3 DNA sequence: TGTGCCAGCAGTCCCCCGACAGTTACTCAGCCCCAGCATTTT.

CDR3 residues: CAVQGQNTGELFF. The CDR3 DNA is TGTGCCGTACAGGGCCAGAACACCGGGGAGCTGTTTTTT. The rearrangement joins TRBV6-5 to TRBJ2-2; D possibly corresponds to TRBD1 (6 bases). Germline values: CDR1 MNHEY, CDR2 SVGAGI. V was trimmed by 11 bases and J by 1 base, leaving 11 bases between them. The CDR3 runs 13 residues.

The chain joins TRBV30 to TRBJ2-3, with 7 positions matching TRBD2. The CDR3 has 11 residues. With V trimmed by 3 bases and J by 9 bases, 3 bases remained unmatched. The germline V gene encodes CDR1 GTSNPN and CDR2 SVGIG (reference sequence). The DNA of the CDR3 is TGTGCCTGGAGGGGGGGGTGGACGCAGTATTTT. It yields the protein CAWRGGWTQYF.

This chain joins TRBV27 and TRBJ1-2, with no clear D. The CDR3 runs 15 residues. Germline loops: CDR1 MNHEY, CDR2 SMNVEV (reference sequence). The ends were cut back, 3 bases at V and 1 base at J, with 12 bases in the middle. The CDR3 DNA follows: TGTGCCAGCAGTTTGGGTCTGGGCGTTAACTATGGCTACACCTTC. This codes for CASSLGLGVNYGYTF.

V is TRBV28 and J is TRBJ2-2; TRBD1 is a possible D gene (7 bases). CDR3 length: 15 residues. Germline CDR1 MDHEN, CDR2 SYDVKM. V lost 5 bases to trimming and J lost 4 bases, with 14 bases between them. CDR3 nucleotides: TGTGCCAGCAGTGGAGGGGGCGCGGGCACCGGGGAGCTGTTTTTT. Protein: CASSGGGAGTGELFF. Complete variable domain (other parts from reference TRBV28 and TRBJ2-2): DVKVTQSSRYLVKRTGEKVFLECVQDMDHENMFWYRQDPGLGLRLIYFSYDVKMKEKGDIPEGYSVSREKKERFSLILESASTNQTSMYLCASSGGGAGTGELFFGEGSRLTVL.

V usage is TRBV5-1 and J usage is TRBJ2-7; 7 bases align to TRBD2. The CDR3 consists of 15 residues. V lost 7 bases and J lost 2; bases outside the gene matches: 12. Germline V CDR1 and CDR2: SGHRS, YFSETQ. CDR3 DNA sequence: TGCGCCAGCCCCTCGTCCGGGAGGAAACCCTACGAGCAGTACTTC. It encodes CASPSSGRKPYEQYF.

This clone was counted once. This sequence joins TRBV19 and TRBJ1-1, with TRBD1 identical over 7 bases. Trimming took 2 bases from V and 5 from J; bases not matched to a gene: 8. Germline CDR1 LNHDA, CDR2 SQIVND (reference sequence). The CDR3 is made up of 15 amino acids. CDR3 residues: CASSIPQTGSTEAFF. As DNA, the CDR3 is TGTGCCAGTAGTATACCCCAGACAGGGAGTACTGAAGCTTTCTTT.

The chain is built from TRBV6-5 and TRBJ2-5, with TRBD2 identical over 11 bases. The V and J ends lost 4 bases and 3 bases, in that order; junction bases with no gene match: 7. Germline V gene lookup returns CDR1 MNHEY and CDR2 SVGAGI. The length of the CDR3 is 16 residues. In nucleotides, the CDR3 is TGTGCCAGCAGTTCTCTCTATAGCGGGAGGGAAGAGACCCAGTACTTC. Translated, it gives CASSSLYSGREETQYF.